The clone carrying this TCR beta chain was detected ten times or more. The germline CDR1 and CDR2 sequences are SGHKS and YYEKEE (reference sequence). V shed 1 base and J 6 bases; nucleotides not matched to a gene: 4. The CDR3 is 14 amino acids. The sample comes from a study of blood T cell repertoires in COVID-19. Sequenced by immunoSEQ multiplex PCR; TCRdb stores in-frame clones only, minus some. The sample has approximately 89,000 clones, roughly 74% seen once. Sample: peripheral blood. The source is a man in his 70s with COVID-19, enrolled during active disease. The genes are TRBV5-5 and TRBJ2-7; 10 nucleotides align to TRBD1. The CDR3 is CASSLWDRGTEQYF. In DNA, the CDR3 is TGTGCCAGCAGCTTGTGGGACAGGGGTACCGAGCAGTACTTC.